The rows below give T cell receptor beta chains drawn from one sample of a study of EBV T-cell therapy then PD-1 blockade in nasopharyngeal carcinoma. Assay: immunoSEQ multiplex PCR; the TCRdb copy retains only in-frame clones and omits some. This sample has around 19,000 clones, with about 80% found just once. Which antigens these TCRs recognize remains unknown. Sequenced material: CD8+ T cells from blood, taken at day 266 from a patient whose treatment included autologous EBV-specific T cells and nivolumab. The source is a man aged 40-49 years with nasopharyngeal carcinoma. CDR3s include the opening cysteine and the closing phenylalanine or tryptophan. Fields, in order: D gene, J gene, V gene, clone size, CDR3 DNA, CDR3 protein. A D gene is named only where the DNA matches it firmly. For some rows the clone size is stated as once, few or many, or as a class when expanded; others skip it.

>-|TRBJ2-2|TRBV25-1|-
TGTGCCAGCAGTGTTTTCGAAGGGGTGGGGCCCGGGGAGCTGTTTTTT
CASSVFEGVGPGELFF
>-|TRBJ2-3|TRBV5-1|-
TGCGCCAGCAGCCGTATCACCATCACAGATACGCAGTATTTT
CASSRITITDTQYF
>-|TRBJ2-2|TRBV6-5|-
TGTGCCAGCAGATCTTCTAGTTGGGAGCCCGGGGAGCTGTTTTTT
CASRSSSWEPGELFF
>-|TRBJ1-6|TRBV4-3|-
TGCGCCAGCAGCCTCGGGACCAGGGTGATTTCACCCCTCCACTTT
CASSLGTRVISPLHF
>-|TRBJ2-5|TRBV2|-
TGTGCCAGCAGAGCAGCACAGATCCAAGAGACCCAGTACTTC
CASRAAQIQETQYF
>-|TRBJ1-5|TRBV28|-
TGTGCCAGCAGTTTCGGCGCCTTCCCAAATCAGCCCCAGCATTTT
CASSFGAFPNQPQHF
>TRBD1|TRBJ2-3|TRBV20-1|once
TGCAGTGCTAGTCTGACAGGGGTGGGGGATACGCAGTATTTT
CSASLTGVGDTQYF
>-|TRBJ2-7|TRBV6-2/TRBV6-3|-
TGTGCCAGCAGTTACTCTGCGAGCTCCTACGAGCAGTACTTC
CASSYSASSYEQYF
>-|TRBJ1-1|TRBV5-6|-
TGTGCCAGCAGCTCAGAACAGGGAATTCGCACTGAAGCTTTCTTT
CASSSEQGIRTEAFF
>-|TRBJ2-7|TRBV9|-
TGTGCCAGCAGCCCTCGAGGCACCCACTACGAGCAGTACTTC
CASSPRGTHYEQYF
>-|TRBJ1-1|TRBV5-1|once
TGCGCCAGCAGAGGGGGCACTGAAGCTTTCTTT
CASRGGTEAFF
>-|TRBJ1-2|TRBV6-2/TRBV6-3|-
TGTGCCAGCAGTTACGGGGCTAACTATGGCTACACCTTC
CASSYGANYGYTF
>TRBD1|TRBJ2-3|TRBV28|-
TGTGCCAGCAGTTCGTCCGGGACAGGGGTTCGAGATACGCAGTATTTT
CASSSSGTGVRDTQYF